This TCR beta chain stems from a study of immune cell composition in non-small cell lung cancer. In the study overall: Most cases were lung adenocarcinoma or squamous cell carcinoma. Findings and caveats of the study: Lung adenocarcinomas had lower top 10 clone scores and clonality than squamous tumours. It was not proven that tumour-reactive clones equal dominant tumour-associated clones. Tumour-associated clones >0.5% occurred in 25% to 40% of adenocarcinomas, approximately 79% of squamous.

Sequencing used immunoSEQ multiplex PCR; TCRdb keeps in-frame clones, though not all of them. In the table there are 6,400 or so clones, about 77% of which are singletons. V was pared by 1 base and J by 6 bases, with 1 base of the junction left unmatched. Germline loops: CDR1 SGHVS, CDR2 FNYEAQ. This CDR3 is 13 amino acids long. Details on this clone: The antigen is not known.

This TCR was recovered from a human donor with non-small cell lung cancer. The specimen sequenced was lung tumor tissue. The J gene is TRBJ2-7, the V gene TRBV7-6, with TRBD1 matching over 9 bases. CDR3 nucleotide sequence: TGTGCCAGCAGCTTAGGGGGACAGGGCGAGCAGTACTTC. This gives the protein CASSLGGQGEQYF.